This T cell receptor beta chain is from a study of cytomegalovirus exposure and HLA in healthy donors. As for the study in general: HLA-typed donors were the source of around 85 million unique TCRs held in an early data release. Broader study findings: The study listed 150 to 200 cytomegalovirus-associated TCR beta chains. Later work found most CMV-associated TCR beta chains apparently HLA-restricted.

As to this clone: Its target is unknown.

Donors likely had unrecorded immune exposures despite being nominally healthy when sampled. The PCR contained 60 Vbeta and 13 Jbeta primers. The protocol was immunoSEQ multiplex PCR, while the TCRdb copy is restricted to in-frame clones and leaves out a portion. The sample contains 140,000 to 150,000 clones, roughly three fifths of which appear only once. The clonotype was recovered from a woman aged 60-70 years in good health and CMV-seronegative. Specimen: PBMCs.

In DNA form, the CDR3 reads TGTGCCAGCAGCTTAAGCCAGTCGCACACTGAAGCTTTCTTT. Translating gives CASSLSQSHTEAFF. The chain is built from TRBV7-3 and TRBJ1-1, with no clear D. Germline V CDR1 and CDR2: SGHTA, FQGTGA. The CDR3 is 14 amino acids. V lost 1 base to trimming and J lost 3 bases, with 9 bases between them.